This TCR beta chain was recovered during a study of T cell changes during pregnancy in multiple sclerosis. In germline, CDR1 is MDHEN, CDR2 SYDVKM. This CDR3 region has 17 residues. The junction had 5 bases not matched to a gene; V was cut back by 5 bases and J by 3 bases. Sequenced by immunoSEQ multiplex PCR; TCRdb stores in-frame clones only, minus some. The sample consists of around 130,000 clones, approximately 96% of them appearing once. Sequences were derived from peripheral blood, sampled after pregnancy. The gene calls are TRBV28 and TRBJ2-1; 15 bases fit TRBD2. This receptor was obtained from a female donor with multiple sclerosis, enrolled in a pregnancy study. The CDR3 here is CASSRGTSGRLYNEQFF. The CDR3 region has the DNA TGTGCCAGCAGTCGAGGGACTAGCGGGAGGCTCTACAATGAGCAGTTCTTC. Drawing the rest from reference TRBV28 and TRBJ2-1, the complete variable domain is DVKVTQSSRYLVKRTGEKVFLECVQDMDHENMFWYRQDPGLGLRLIYFSYDVKMKEKGDIPEGYSVSREKKERFSLILESASTNQTSMYLCASSRGTSGRLYNEQFFGPGTRLTVL.